This T cell receptor (beta chain) came from a study of cytomegalovirus exposure and HLA in healthy donors. To note about this clone: Its specificity is not known.

Vbeta (60) and Jbeta (13) primers were used in the PCR. In the study's own analysis: An analysis that came later counted some 80 million unique TCR beta chains, some 11 million shared. Profiled with immunoSEQ multiplex PCR; TCRdb holds only in-frame clones, not every one. The DNA was the basis for D and trimming; V, J and clone size are from that table. The data show 90,000 to 100,000 clones, with about 83% seen just once and approximately 16% held by the top ten. Deletions cut 0 bases from V and 8 bases from J, with 13 bases between. Per the germline V gene, CDR1 is MNHEY and CDR2 is SVGAGI. CDR3 length: 15 amino acids. Study results and limitations: It was confirmed in vitro that a few of the CMV-associated chains were specific for CMV antigens. Across HLA loci, a later analysis found differing TCR association rates, with DRB1 most and HLA-C fewest.

This sequence was found in a man aged 55-75 years in good health and CMV-seropositive. The chain carries TRBV6-5 and TRBJ1-4; perhaps TRBD1 as D (5 bases). The sample was PBMCs. This chain's CDR3 is CASSYSRPGREKLFF. The CDR3 bases are TGTGCCAGCAGTTACTCTCGCCCAGGGCGCGAAAAACTGTTTTTT.